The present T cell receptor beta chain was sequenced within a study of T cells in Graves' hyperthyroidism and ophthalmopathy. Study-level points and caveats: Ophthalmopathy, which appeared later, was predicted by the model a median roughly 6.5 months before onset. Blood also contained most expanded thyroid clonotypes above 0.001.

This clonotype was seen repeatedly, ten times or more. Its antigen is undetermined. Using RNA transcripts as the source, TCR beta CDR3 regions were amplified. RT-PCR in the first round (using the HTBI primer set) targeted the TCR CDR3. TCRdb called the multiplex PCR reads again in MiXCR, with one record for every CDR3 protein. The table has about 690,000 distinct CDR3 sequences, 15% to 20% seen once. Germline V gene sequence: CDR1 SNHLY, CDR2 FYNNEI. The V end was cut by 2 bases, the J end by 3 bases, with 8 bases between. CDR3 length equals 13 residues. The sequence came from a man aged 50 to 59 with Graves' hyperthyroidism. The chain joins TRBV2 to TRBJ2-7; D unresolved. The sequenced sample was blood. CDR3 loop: CASSETEIYEQYF. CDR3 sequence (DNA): TGTGCCAGCAGTGAAACAGAGATCTACGAGCAGTACTTC.